This T cell receptor beta chain was documented in a study of blood T cells in healthy people across ages. Study-level points and caveats: Age advanced and TCR beta diversity per million T cells fell, roughly linearly.

Primers used in a second PCR of roughly 6 to 12 cycles were a sample-barcoded 5' primer and a J-beta primer mix. TCRdb passed the 5' RACE reads through MiXCR, listing each CDR3 protein once. The sample yields about 1.4 million distinct CDR3 sequences, 59% seen once. This clonotype was found a few times. Its antigen is unidentified. This CDR3 has 15 amino acids. Germline lookup yields CDR1 SGHVS and CDR2 FNYEAQ. After removal of 1 base from V and 8 bases from J, the junction contained 3 bases not matched to a gene. The chain joins TRBV7-6 to TRBJ1-6; TRBD1 agrees at 9 bases. Input material: blood. The clonotype originates from a man between 18 and 35 years old in good health. CDR3 amino acids: CASSLGTGVDSPLHF. CDR3 DNA sequence: TGTGCCAGCAGCTTAGGGACAGGGGTGGATTCACCCCTCCACTTT.